This TCR beta chain was sequenced during a study of blood T cell repertoires in COVID-19. Study in general: The samples span acute and convalescent COVID-19 from the United States, Italy and Spain.

How the authors handled the data: Quantification of nucleated cells was approximated via reference gene primer amplification. TCRdb's copy holds only in-frame clones and misses some; the assay was immunoSEQ multiplex PCR. V, J and clone size were drawn from that table, and D and trimming were deduced from the DNA. The sample includes about 190,000 clones, roughly four fifths of them seen just once. The TCR was taken from a woman in her forties or fifties with acute or convalescent COVID-19. Source material: peripheral blood.

The chain's CDR3 is CASSRRTATYEQYF. In DNA form, the CDR3 reads TGTGCCAGCAGCCGGCGGACAGCAACCTACGAGCAGTACTTC. This chain joins TRBV5-5 and TRBJ2-7, with a tentative D call TRBD1 (6 bases). The CDR3 has 14 residues. V lost 4 bases, J lost 2 bases, and 13 bases lay in between. Per germline, CDR1 SGHKS and CDR2 YYEKEE (reference sequence).